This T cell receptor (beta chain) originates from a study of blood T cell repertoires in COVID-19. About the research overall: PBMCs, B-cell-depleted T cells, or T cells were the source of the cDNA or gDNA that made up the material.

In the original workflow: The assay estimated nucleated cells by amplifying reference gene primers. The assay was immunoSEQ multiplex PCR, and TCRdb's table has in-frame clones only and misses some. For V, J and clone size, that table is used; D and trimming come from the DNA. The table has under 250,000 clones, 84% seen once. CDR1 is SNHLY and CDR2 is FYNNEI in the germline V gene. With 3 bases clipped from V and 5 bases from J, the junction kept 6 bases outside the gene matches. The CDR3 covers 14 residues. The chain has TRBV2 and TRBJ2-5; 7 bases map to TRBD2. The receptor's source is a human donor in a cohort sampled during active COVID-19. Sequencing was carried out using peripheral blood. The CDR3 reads CASSEGGKVETQYF. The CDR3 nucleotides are TGTGCCAGCAGTGAGGGAGGGAAAGTGGAGACCCAGTACTTC.